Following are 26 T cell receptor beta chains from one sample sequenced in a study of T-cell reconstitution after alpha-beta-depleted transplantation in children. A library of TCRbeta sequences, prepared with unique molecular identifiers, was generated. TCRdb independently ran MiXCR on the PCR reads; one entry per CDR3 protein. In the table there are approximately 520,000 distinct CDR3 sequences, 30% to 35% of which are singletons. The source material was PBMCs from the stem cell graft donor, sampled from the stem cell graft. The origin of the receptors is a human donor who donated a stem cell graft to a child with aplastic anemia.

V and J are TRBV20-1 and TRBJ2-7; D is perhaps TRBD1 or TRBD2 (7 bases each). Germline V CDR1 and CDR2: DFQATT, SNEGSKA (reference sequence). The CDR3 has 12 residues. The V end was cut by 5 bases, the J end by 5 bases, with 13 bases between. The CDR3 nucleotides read TGCAGTGCTCTCCAGGGGGGGAACGAGCAGTACTTC. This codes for CSALQGGNEQYF.

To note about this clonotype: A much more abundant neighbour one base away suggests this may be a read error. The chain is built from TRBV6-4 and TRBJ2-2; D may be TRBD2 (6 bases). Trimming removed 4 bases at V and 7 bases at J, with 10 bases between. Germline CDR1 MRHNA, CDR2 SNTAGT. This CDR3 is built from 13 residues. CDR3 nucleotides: TGTGCCAGCAGTGCGGGAGACAGCGGGGAGCTGTTTTTT. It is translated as CASSAGDSGELFF.

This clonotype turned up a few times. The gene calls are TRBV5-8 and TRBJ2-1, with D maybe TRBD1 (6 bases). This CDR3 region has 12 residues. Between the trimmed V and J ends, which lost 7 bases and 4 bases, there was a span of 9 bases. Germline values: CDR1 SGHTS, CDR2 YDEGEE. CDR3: CASDQGYNEQFF. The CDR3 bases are TGTGCCAGCGACCAGGGGTACAATGAGCAGTTCTTC.

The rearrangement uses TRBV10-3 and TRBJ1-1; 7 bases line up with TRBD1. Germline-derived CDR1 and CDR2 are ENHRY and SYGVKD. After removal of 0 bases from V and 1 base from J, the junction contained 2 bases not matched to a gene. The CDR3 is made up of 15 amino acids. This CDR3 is CAISESTGPNTEAFF. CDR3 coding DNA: TGTGCCATCAGTGAGTCGACAGGGCCGAACACTGAAGCTTTCTTT.

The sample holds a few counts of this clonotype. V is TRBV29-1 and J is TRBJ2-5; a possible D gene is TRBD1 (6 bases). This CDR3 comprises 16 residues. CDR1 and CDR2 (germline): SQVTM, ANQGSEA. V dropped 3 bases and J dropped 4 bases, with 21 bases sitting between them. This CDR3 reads CSVEGARRGSGETQYF. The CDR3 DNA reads TGCAGCGTTGAGGGGGCCAGGCGAGGGTCCGGAGAGACCCAGTACTTC.

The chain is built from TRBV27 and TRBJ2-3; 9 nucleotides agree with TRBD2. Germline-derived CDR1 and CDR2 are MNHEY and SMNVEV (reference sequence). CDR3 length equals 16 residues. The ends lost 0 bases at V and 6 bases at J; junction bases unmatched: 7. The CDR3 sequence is CASSLSGGRATDTQYF. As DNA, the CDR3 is TGTGCCAGCAGTTTATCTGGCGGGAGGGCCACGGATACGCAGTATTTT.

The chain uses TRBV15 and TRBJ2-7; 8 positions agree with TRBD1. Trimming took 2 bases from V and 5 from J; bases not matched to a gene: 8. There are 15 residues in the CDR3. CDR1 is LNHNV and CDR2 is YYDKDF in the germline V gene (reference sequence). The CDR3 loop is CATSRTQGAQHEQYV. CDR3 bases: TGTGCCACCAGCAGAACTCAGGGGGCGCAACACGAGCAGTACGTC.

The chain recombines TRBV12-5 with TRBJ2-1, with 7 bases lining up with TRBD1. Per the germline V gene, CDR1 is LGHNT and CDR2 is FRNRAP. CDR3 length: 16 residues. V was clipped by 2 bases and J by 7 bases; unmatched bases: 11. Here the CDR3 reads CASGLSNTGQSNEQFF. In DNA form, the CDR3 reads TGTGCTAGTGGTTTGTCCAATACGGGACAGTCAAATGAGCAGTTCTTC.

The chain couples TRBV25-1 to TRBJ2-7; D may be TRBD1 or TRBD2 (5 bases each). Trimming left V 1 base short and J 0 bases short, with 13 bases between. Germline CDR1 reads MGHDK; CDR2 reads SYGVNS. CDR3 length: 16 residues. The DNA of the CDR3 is TGTGCCAGCAGTGAATGCCCAGGGAGAGACTCCTACGAGCAGTACGTC. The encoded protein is CASSECPGRDSYEQYV.

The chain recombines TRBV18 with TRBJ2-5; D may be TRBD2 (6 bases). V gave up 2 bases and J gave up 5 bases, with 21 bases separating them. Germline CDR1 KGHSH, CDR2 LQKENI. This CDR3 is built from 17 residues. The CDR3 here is CASSPEIGTQSEETQYF. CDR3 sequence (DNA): TGTGCCAGCTCACCAGAGATTGGGACTCAGAGTGAGGAGACCCAGTACTTC.

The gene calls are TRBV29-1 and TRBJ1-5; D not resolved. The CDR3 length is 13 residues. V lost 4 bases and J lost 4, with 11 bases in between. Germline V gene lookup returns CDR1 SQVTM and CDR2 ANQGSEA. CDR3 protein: CSVGSNLNQPQHF. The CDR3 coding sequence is TGCAGCGTTGGATCCAATTTAAATCAGCCCCAGCATTTT. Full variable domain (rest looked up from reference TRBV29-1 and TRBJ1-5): SAVISQKPSRDICQRGTSLTIQCQVDSQVTMMFWYRQQPGQSLTLIATANQGSEATYESGFVIDKFPISRPNLTFSTLTVSNMSPEDSSIYLCSVGSNLNQPQHFGDGTRLSIL.

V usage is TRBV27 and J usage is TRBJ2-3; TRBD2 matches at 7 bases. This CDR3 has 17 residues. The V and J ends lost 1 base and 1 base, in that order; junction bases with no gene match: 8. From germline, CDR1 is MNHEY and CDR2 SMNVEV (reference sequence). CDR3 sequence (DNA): TGTGCCAGCAGTTTATTGAGCCTAGCGGAAGGCACAGATACGCAGTATTTT. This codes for CASSLLSLAEGTDTQYF.

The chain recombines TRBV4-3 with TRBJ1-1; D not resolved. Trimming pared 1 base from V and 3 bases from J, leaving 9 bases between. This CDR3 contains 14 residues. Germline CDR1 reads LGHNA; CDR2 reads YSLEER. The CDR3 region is CASSQANPDTEAFF. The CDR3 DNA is TGCGCCAGCAGCCAAGCAAACCCGGACACTGAAGCTTTCTTT.

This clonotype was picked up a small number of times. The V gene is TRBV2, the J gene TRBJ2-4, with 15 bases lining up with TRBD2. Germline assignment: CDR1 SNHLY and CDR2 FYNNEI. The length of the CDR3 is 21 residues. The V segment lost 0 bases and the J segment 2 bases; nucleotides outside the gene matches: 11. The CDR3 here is CASSEAYGLAGGRGTKNIQYF. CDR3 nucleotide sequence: TGTGCCAGCAGTGAAGCCTACGGACTAGCGGGAGGGAGGGGCACCAAAAACATTCAGTACTTC.

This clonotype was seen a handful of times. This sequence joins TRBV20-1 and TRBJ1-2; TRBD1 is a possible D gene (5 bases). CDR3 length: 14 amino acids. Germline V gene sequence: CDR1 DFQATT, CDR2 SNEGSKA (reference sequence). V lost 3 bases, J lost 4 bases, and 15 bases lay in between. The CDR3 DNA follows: TGCAGTGCTAGGGGGGTAGGACTGCTCTATGGCTACACCTTC. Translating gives CSARGVGLLYGYTF.

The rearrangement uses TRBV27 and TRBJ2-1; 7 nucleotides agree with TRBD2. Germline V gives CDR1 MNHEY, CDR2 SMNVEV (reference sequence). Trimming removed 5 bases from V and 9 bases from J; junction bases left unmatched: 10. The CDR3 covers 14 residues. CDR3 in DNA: TGTGCCAGCAGTGTACTAGCGACACGGGGTGAGCAGTTCTTC. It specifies CASSVLATRGEQFF.

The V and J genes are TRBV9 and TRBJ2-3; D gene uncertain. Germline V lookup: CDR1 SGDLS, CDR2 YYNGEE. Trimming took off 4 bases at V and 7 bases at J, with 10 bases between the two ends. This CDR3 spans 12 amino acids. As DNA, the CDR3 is TGTGCCAGCAGCCCCGGCACGAATACGCAGTATTTT. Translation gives CASSPGTNTQYF.

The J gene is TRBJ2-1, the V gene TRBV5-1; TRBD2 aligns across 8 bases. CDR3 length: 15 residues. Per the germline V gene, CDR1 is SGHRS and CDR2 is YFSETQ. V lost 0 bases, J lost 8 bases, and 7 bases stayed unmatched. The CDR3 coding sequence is TGCGCCAGCAGCTTGGGGGGGACTAGGGGAGATGAGCAGTTCTTC. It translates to CASSLGGTRGDEQFF.

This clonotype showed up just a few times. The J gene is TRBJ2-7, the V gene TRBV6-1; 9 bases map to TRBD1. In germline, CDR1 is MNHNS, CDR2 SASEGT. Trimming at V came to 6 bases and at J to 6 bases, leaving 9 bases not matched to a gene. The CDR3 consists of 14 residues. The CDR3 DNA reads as TGTGCCAGCAGAGGCGACGGGACAGGGATCGAGCAGTACTTC. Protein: CASRGDGTGIEQYF.

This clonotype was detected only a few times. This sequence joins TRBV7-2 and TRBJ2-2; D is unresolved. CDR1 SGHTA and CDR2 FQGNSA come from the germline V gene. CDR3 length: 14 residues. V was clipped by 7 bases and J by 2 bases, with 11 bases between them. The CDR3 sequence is CASKVGSNTGELFF. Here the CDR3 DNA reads TGTGCCAGCAAGGTCGGCAGTAACACCGGGGAGCTGTTTTTT.

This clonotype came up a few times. The CDR3, as DNA: TGCAGTGCTAGACAGGGAGCGACAGATACGCAGTATTTT. It translates to CSARQGATDTQYF. This chain links TRBV20-1 with TRBJ2-3; either TRBD1 or TRBD2 may supply D (5 bases each). The CDR3 is made up of 13 amino acids. Trimming left V 2 bases short and J 3 bases short, with 9 bases between. Germline lookup yields CDR1 DFQATT and CDR2 SNEGSKA (reference sequence).

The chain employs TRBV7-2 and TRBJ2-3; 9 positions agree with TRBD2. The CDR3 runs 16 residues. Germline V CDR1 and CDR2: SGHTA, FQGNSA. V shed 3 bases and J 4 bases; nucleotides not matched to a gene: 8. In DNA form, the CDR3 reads TGTGCCAGCAGCTTGGCCTCGGCGGGAGGGGCAGATACGCAGTATTTT. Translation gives CASSLASAGGADTQYF.

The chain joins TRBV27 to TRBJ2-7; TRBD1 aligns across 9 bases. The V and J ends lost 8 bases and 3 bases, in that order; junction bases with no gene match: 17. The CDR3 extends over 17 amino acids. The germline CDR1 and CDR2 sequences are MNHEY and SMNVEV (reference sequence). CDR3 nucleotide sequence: TGTGCCAGCGCTACACCTCGAGACGGACAGGGGATCTACGAGCAGTACTTC. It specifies CASATPRDGQGIYEQYF.

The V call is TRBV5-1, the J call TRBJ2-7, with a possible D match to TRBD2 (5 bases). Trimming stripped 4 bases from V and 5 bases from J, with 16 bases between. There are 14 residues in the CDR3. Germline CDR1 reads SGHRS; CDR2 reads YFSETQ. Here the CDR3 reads CASSQRVGSNEQYF. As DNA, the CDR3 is TGCGCCAGCAGCCAGAGGGTTGGGTCCAACGAGCAGTACTTC.

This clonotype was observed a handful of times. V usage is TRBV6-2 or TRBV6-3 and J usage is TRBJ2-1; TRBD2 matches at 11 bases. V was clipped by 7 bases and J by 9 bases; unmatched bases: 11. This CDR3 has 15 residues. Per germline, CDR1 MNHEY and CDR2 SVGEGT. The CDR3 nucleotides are TGTGCCAGCACCGTTACTAGCGGGAGTAGGGGTGAGCAGTTCTTC. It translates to CASTVTSGSRGEQFF.

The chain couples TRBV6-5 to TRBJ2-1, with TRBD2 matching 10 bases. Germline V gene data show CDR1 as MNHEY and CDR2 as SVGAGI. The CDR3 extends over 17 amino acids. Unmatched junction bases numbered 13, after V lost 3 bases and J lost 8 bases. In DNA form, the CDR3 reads TGTGCCAGCAGTTATGGCCTAGCGGGAGTATTTAGATATGAGCAGTTCTTC. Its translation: CASSYGLAGVFRYEQFF.